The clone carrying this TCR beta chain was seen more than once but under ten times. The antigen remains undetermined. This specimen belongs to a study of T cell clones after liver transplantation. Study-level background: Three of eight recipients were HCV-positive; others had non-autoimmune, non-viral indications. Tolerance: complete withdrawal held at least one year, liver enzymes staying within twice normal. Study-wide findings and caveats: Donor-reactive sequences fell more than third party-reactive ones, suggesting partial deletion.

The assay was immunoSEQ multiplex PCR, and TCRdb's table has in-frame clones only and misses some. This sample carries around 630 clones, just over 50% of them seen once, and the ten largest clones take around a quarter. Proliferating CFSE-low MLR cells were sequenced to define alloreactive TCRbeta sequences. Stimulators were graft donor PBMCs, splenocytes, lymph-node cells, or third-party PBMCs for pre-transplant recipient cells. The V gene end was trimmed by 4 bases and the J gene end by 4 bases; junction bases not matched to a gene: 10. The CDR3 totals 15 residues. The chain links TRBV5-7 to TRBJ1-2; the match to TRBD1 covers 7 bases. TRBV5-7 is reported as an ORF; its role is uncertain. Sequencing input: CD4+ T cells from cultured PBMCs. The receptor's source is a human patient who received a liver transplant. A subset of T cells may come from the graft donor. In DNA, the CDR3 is TGTGCCAGCAGCCCTCAGGGGGTATTGACCTATGGCTACACCTTC. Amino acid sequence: CASSPQGVLTYGYTF.